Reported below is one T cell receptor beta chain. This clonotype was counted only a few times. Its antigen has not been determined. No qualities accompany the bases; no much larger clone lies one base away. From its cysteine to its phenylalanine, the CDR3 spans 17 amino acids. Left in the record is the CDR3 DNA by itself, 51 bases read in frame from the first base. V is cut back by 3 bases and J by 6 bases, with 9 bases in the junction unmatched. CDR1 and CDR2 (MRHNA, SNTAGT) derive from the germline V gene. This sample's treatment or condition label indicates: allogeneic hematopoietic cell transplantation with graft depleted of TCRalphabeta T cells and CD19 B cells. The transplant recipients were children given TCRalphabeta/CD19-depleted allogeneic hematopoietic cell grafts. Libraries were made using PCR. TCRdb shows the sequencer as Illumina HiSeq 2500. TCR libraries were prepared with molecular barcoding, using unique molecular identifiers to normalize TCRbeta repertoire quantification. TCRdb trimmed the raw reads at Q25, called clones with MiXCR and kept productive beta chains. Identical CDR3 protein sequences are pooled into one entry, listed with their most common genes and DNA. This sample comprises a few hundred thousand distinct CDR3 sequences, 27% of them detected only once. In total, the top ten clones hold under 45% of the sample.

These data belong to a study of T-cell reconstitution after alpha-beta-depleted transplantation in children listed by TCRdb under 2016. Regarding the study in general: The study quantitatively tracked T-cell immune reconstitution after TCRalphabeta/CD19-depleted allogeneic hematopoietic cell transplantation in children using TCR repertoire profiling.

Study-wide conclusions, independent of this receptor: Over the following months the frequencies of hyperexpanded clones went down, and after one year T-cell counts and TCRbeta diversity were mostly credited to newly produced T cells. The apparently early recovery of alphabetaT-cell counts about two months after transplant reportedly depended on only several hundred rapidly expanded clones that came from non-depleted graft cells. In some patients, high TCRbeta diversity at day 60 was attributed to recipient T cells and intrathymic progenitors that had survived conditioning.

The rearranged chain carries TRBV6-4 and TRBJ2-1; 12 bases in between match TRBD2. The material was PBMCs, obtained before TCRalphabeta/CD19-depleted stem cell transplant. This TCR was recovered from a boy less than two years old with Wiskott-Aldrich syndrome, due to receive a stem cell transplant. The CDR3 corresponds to CASSDFELAGGGNEQFF. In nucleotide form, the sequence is TGTGCCAGCAGTGATTTTGAACTAGCGGGAGGAGGCAATGAGCAGTTCTTC.